Shown below are 20 T cell receptor beta chains from a single sample sequenced in a study of cytomegalovirus exposure and HLA in healthy donors. In the PCR, 60 Vbeta and 13 Jbeta primers were used. Repertoires were generated with immunoSEQ multiplex PCR, while TCRdb's copy carries only in-frame clones and drops some. The table records about 170,000 clones, 62% of them present only once. Input material: PBMCs. All receptors come from a middle-aged man in good health and CMV-seronegative.

This clone was detected only a few times. This rearrangement joins TRBV30 to TRBJ2-7; 8 nucleotides align to TRBD1. The CDR3 is 14 amino acids. Germline V gives CDR1 GTSNPN, CDR2 SVGIG (reference sequence). Trimming cost V 5 bases and J 2 bases; bases outside gene matches: 8. The CDR3 DNA follows: TGTGCCTGGCTTCGACAGGGGTACCCCTACGAGCAGTACTTC. Amino acids: CAWLRQGYPYEQYF.

The genes are TRBV5-4 and TRBJ2-4, with TRBD1 identical over 7 bases. The CDR3 sequence is 16 residues long. Germline-derived CDR1 and CDR2 are SGHNT and YYREEE (reference sequence). V lost 4 bases and J lost 1; bases outside the gene matches: 8. The CDR3 loop reads CASSMDRLGAKNIQYF. The CDR3 region has the DNA TGTGCCAGCAGCATGGACAGGCTGGGGGCCAAAAACATTCAGTACTTC. Drawing the rest from reference TRBV5-4 and TRBJ2-4, the complete variable domain is ETGVTQSPTHLIKTRGQQVTLRCSSQSGHNTVSWYQQALGQGPQFIFQYYREEENGRGNFPPRFSGLQFPNYSSELNVNALELDDSALYLCASSMDRLGAKNIQYFGAGTRLSVL.

This chain uses TRBV29-1 with TRBJ1-2, with 7 bases aligning to TRBD1. Trimming cost V 4 bases and J 8 bases; bases outside gene matches: 10. CDR1 is SQVTM and CDR2 is ANQGSEA in the germline V gene. The CDR3 extends over 13 amino acids. CDR3 nucleotide sequence: TGCAGCGTTGTATACAGGGGAAGGTTAGGCTACACCTTC. Protein product: CSVVYRGRLGYTF.

This chain joins TRBV4-2 and TRBJ1-4; tentatively, D is TRBD1 (6 bases). The CDR3 consists of 13 residues. Trimming stripped 11 bases from V and 4 bases from J, with 14 bases between. CDR1 LGHNA and CDR2 YNFKEQ come from the germline V gene. The CDR3 reads CAGRRQDNEKLFF. CDR3 in DNA: TGTGCCGGACGTAGACAGGATAATGAAAAACTGTTTTTT.

The chain has TRBV7-9 and TRBJ1-2; 7 nucleotides match TRBD1. The length of the CDR3 is 14 residues. V dropped 3 bases and J dropped 0; count of bases not matched to a gene: 1. Germline loops: CDR1 SEHNR, CDR2 FQNEAQ (reference sequence). The CDR3 sequence: CASSFGTANYGYTF. CDR3 nucleotide sequence: TGTGCCAGCAGCTTTGGGACAGCTAACTATGGCTACACCTTC.

The rearrangement links TRBV7-8 to TRBJ2-7; TRBD1 is a possible D gene (5 bases). Germline lookup yields CDR1 SGHVS and CDR2 FQNEAQ. Trimming took 5 bases from V and 2 from J, leaving 22 bases between them. This CDR3 comprises 17 residues. The CDR3 DNA reads TGTGCCAGCAGCGAGTCCCCGTCCCAAGACAGAGCCTACGAGCAGTACTTC. Its translation: CASSESPSQDRAYEQYF.

The genes are TRBV15 and TRBJ1-1; D is perhaps TRBD1 (5 bases). V was clipped by 6 bases and J by 4 bases, with 15 bases between them. CDR3 length: 14 amino acids. The germline V gene has CDR1 LNHNV and CDR2 YYDKDF (reference sequence). The CDR3 spells CATRQMGGGTEAFF. In DNA, the CDR3 is TGTGCCACCAGGCAAATGGGGGGAGGCACTGAAGCTTTCTTT. The full variable domain, completed using reference TRBV15 and TRBJ1-1, is DAMVIQNPRYQVTQFGKPVTLSCSQTLNHNVMYWYQQKSSQAPKLLFHYYDKDFNNEADTPDNFQSRRPNTSFCFLDIRSPGLGDTAMYLCATRQMGGGTEAFFGQGTRLTVV.

The CDR3 reads CASSVDPASGRGGQETQYF. DNA for the CDR3: TGTGCCAGCAGCGTAGATCCGGCTAGCGGGAGAGGAGGCCAAGAGACCCAGTACTTC. J is TRBJ2-5 and V is TRBV9; 10 nucleotides match TRBD2. The CDR3 runs to 19 residues. CDR1 is SGDLS, CDR2 YYNGEE, per germline. J gave up 1 base and V 0 bases, and 12 bases lay outside the gene matches.

V usage is TRBV6-6 and J usage is TRBJ1-1, with 7 bases identical to TRBD1. Germline assignment: CDR1 MNHNY and CDR2 SVGAGI (reference sequence). The junction had 6 bases not matched to a gene; V was cut back by 0 bases and J by 5 bases. The CDR3 is made up of 15 amino acids. CDR3 sequence: CASSYSRGGETEAFF. The CDR3 nucleotides are TGTGCCAGCAGTTACTCGAGAGGGGGCGAAACTGAAGCTTTCTTT.

For this clone: The same CDR3 is also encoded by other DNA sequences in this sample. The rearrangement links TRBV5-1 to TRBJ1-1, with 8 bases identical to TRBD1. The CDR3 loop spans 14 amino acids. The V and J ends lost 3 bases and 4 bases, in that order; junction bases with no gene match: 5. Germline V gives CDR1 SGHRS, CDR2 YFSETQ. The DNA for the CDR3 is TGCGCCAGCAGCTCCGGACAGGGAGGCACTGAAGCTTTCTTT. This gives the protein CASSSGQGGTEAFF.

The J gene is TRBJ2-7, the V gene TRBV11-2, with 12 bases matching TRBD1. There are 16 residues in the CDR3. Trimming cost V 4 bases and J 7 bases; bases outside gene matches: 11. Germline V lookup: CDR1 SGHAT, CDR2 FQNNGV. CDR3 amino acids: CASSSRGGQGAGEQYF. CDR3 nucleotide sequence: TGTGCCAGCAGCTCCCGGGGGGGACAGGGGGCGGGGGAGCAGTACTTC.

The chain employs TRBV7-2 and TRBJ1-3, with 7 bases matching TRBD1. J was trimmed by 3 bases and V by 5 bases; bases with no gene match: 7. Germline CDR1 SGHTA, CDR2 FQGNSA. The CDR3 runs to 15 residues. This CDR3 reads CASSKDRSFGNTIYF. As DNA, the CDR3 is TGTGCCAGCAGCAAGGACAGGTCGTTTGGAAACACCATATATTTT.

The gene calls are TRBV12-5 and TRBJ2-1; 10 bases match TRBD2. CDR1 LGHNT and CDR2 FRNRAP come from the germline V gene. Losses at the gene ends were 1 base for V and 4 bases for J; bases not matched to a gene: 19. This CDR3 is built from 21 residues. The CDR3 region has the DNA TGTGCTAGTGGTTTGGCAAGAAGGGGGCTAGCGGGGGCCTTACCTTACAATGAGCAGTTCTTC. Translation: CASGLARRGLAGALPYNEQFF.

A few counts support this clone. The rearrangement joins TRBV4-3 to TRBJ1-5, with 7 nucleotides matching TRBD1. The ends lost 0 bases at V and 7 bases at J; junction bases unmatched: 9. The CDR3 runs to 16 residues. Germline V gives CDR1 LGHNA, CDR2 YSLEER. CDR3 nucleotide sequence: TGCGCCAGCAGCCAAGAAAGAGGGGGCGCAGGGCAGCCCCAGCATTTT. Translation gives CASSQERGGAGQPQHF.

This clone was picked up a small number of times. The chain combines TRBV29-1 with TRBJ2-7, with 7 bases identical to TRBD1. V lost 6 bases to trimming and J lost 1 base; unmatched junction nucleotides: 0. Germline CDR1 SQVTM, CDR2 ANQGSEA. CDR3 length equals 11 residues. CDR3 protein: CSVQGSYEQYF. Here the CDR3 DNA reads TGCAGCGTACAGGGGTCCTACGAGCAGTACTTC.

In its sample, this clone was seen once. The CDR3 coding sequence is TGTGCCAGCTCACTTGGTCAGGGGGCCACCGGGGAGCTGTTTTTT. It yields the protein CASSLGQGATGELFF. The J gene is TRBJ2-2, the V gene TRBV18; 8 positions match TRBD1. V shed 4 bases, J shed 4 bases, and the junction held 5 bases outside the gene matches. This CDR3 has 15 residues. The V gene's germline CDR1 is KGHSH and CDR2 LQKENI.

This clone turned up a few times. The chain employs TRBV5-1 and TRBJ2-7, with D perhaps matching TRBD1 (6 bases). This CDR3 region has 15 residues. The germline V gene encodes CDR1 SGHRS and CDR2 YFSETQ. Trimming shortened V by 4 bases and J by 7 bases, and 21 bases separated the two germline ends. In nucleotides, the CDR3 is TGCGCCAGCAGCCAACTTGCACTACAGGGTACTGAGCAGTACTTC. Amino acids: CASSQLALQGTEQYF.

The CDR3: CSVDGGINQPQHF. Here the CDR3 DNA reads TGCAGCGTTGATGGCGGAATCAATCAGCCCCAGCATTTT. The chain is built from TRBV29-1 and TRBJ1-5; D is ambiguous. This CDR3 has 13 residues. V was shortened by 3 bases and J by 3 bases, with 9 bases between the two germline ends. The germline V gene encodes CDR1 SQVTM and CDR2 ANQGSEA.

This clone occurred a few times. The chain combines TRBV5-1 with TRBJ2-7; 8 nucleotides align to TRBD2. This CDR3 contains 15 residues. With V trimmed by 3 bases and J by 1 base, 6 bases remained unmatched. Germline V gene lookup returns CDR1 SGHRS and CDR2 YFSETQ. The CDR3 nucleotides read TGCGCCAGCAGCTCGGGGGGGAGCGAATCCTACGAGCAGTACTTC. It is translated as CASSSGGSESYEQYF.

The chain links TRBV7-9 to TRBJ2-1; TRBD2 aligns across 7 bases. CDR3 length: 13 amino acids. The V and J ends lost 7 bases and 8 bases, in that order; junction bases with no gene match: 8. Looked up from germline, CDR1 is SEHNR and CDR2 is FQNEAQ (reference sequence). CDR3 in amino acids: CASTLLAGDEQFF. The CDR3 nucleotides are TGTGCCAGCACTCTACTTGCGGGGGATGAGCAGTTCTTC.